This TCR beta chain originates from a study of T cell changes during pregnancy in multiple sclerosis. The data were produced by immunoSEQ multiplex PCR, yet TCRdb's version contains in-frame clones alone and is incomplete. Counted here are about 41,000 clones, 80% to 90% occurring once; the ten biggest clones make up under 0.8%. J was trimmed by 5 bases and V by 3 bases; bases with no gene match: 5. The germline V gene has CDR1 SQVTM and CDR2 ANQGSEA. This CDR3 is built from 16 residues. The J gene is TRBJ2-3, the V gene TRBV29-1; 16 nucleotides agree with TRBD2. Specimen: CD4+ T cells from peripheral blood mononuclear cells, collected in the first trimester of pregnancy. This receptor was taken from a female donor with multiple sclerosis, enrolled in a pregnancy study. CDR3 DNA sequence: TGCAGCGTTGATGGGACTAGCGGGAGGGTTGGAGATACGCAGTATTTT. Amino acid sequence: CSVDGTSGRVGDTQYF.